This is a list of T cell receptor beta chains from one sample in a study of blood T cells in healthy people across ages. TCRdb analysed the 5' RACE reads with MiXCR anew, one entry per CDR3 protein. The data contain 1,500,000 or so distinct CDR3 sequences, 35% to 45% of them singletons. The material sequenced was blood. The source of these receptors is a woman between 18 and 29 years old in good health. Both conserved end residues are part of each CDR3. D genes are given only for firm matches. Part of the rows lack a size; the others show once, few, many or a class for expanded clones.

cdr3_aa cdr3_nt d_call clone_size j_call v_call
CASSTPKGIKTSPLHF TGTGCCAGCAGCACACCGAAGGGGATTAAGACCTCACCCCTCCACTTT - many TRBJ1-6 TRBV5-6
CASTVAGGPFNEQFF TGTGCCAGCACAGTAGCGGGAGGGCCTTTCAATGAGCAGTTCTTC TRBD2 few TRBJ2-1 TRBV3-1
CASSVSGTGAYRGTEETQYF TGTGCCAGCAGCGTATCCGGGACAGGGGCCTACCGAGGGACAGAAGAGACCCAGTACTTC TRBD1 - TRBJ2-5 TRBV9
CASSVGDSSNQPQHF TGTGCCAGCAGCGTTGGGGACAGTAGCAATCAGCCCCAGCATTTT TRBD1 many TRBJ1-5 TRBV9
CSAYPVATNEKLFF TGCAGTGCTTATCCGGTGGCAACTAATGAAAAACTGTTTTTT - - TRBJ1-4 TRBV20-1
CASSSDRIRDEQFF TGTGCCAGCAGCTCCGACCGAATACGGGATGAGCAGTTCTTC - few TRBJ2-1 TRBV7-9
CSAKHMEGGLYNEQFF TGCAGTGCCAAACACATGGAGGGCGGGCTGTACAATGAGCAGTTCTTC - few TRBJ2-1 TRBV20-1
CASSLEGKSQETQYF TGTGCCAGCAGTTTAGAGGGGAAATCCCAAGAGACCCAGTACTTC - - TRBJ2-5 TRBV12-3/TRBV12-4
CSARGRTGFGYTF TGCAGTGCTAGAGGAAGGACAGGGTTTGGCTACACCTTC TRBD1 - TRBJ1-2 TRBV20-1
CASSFAGGSSYEQYF TGTGCCAGCAGTTTCGCGGGAGGGAGCTCCTACGAGCAGTACTTC TRBD2 few TRBJ2-7 TRBV27
CSAQSYGRGARLEQYF TGCAGTGCGCAGAGTTACGGCAGGGGGGCCCGTTTAGAGCAGTACTTC - few TRBJ2-7 TRBV20-1
CSVAGVVLEQYF TGCAGTGTGGCGGGAGTCGTACTGGAGCAGTACTTC TRBD2 - TRBJ2-7 TRBV20-1
CATKGGTSGNTIYF TGTGCCACAAAAGGCGGGACCTCTGGAAACACCATATATTTT - - TRBJ1-3 TRBV15
CASRRGGNSYNEQFF TGTGCCAGCAGACGCGGGGGGAACTCCTACAATGAGCAGTTCTTC TRBD2 - TRBJ2-1 TRBV6-2/TRBV6-3
CASSLASVDQPQHF TGTGCCAGCAGCTTAGCTAGCGTGGATCAGCCCCAGCATTTT - many TRBJ1-5 TRBV7-2
CASGFTSGSGGANVLTF TGTGCTAGTGGTTTCACTAGCGGGAGCGGTGGGGCCAACGTCCTGACTTTC TRBD2 - TRBJ2-6 TRBV12-5
CASSLAGLGSNEQYF TGTGCCAGCAGCTTAGCGGGACTAGGGAGCAATGAGCAGTACTTC TRBD2 - TRBJ2-7 TRBV7-2
CASSLAQGQGYEQYF TGTGCCAGCAGCTTAGCCCAGGGACAGGGCTACGAGCAGTACTTC TRBD1 few TRBJ2-7 TRBV7-9
CASTHLHNEQFF TGTGCCAGCACCCATCTACACAATGAGCAGTTCTTC - few TRBJ2-1 TRBV7-9
CASSSARLAVTDTQYF TGTGCCAGCAGCTCCGCCCGACTAGCGGTTACAGATACGCAGTATTTT TRBD2 - TRBJ2-3 TRBV7-8
CASSRSGPEAFF TGTGCCAGCAGCCGGAGCGGCCCTGAAGCTTTCTTT - few TRBJ1-1 TRBV6-5
CASSLGSGLSDLQFF TGTGCCAGCAGCTTAGGGTCCGGACTCTCGGACCTGCAGTTCTTC - few TRBJ2-1 TRBV7-9
CASRQGREQFF TGTGCCAGCAGACAGGGTCGCGAGCAGTTCTTC - few TRBJ2-1 TRBV25-1
CASGEREADNEQYF TGTGCCAGCGGGGAGCGGGAGGCGGACAATGAGCAGTACTTC TRBD2 - TRBJ2-7 TRBV2
CSAQRGGAGLITDTQYF TGCAGTGCCCAAAGAGGGGGGGCAGGGCTGATAACGGATACGCAGTATTTT - - TRBJ2-3 TRBV20-1
CSAVRDPDTQYF TGCAGTGCTGTCCGGGACCCAGATACGCAGTATTTT - - TRBJ2-3 TRBV20-1
CASSQGRLGQETQNF TGCGCCAGCAGCCAAGGCAGATTGGGGCAAGAGACCCAGAACTTC - - TRBJ2-5 TRBV4-3
CSARHPPGPDSEAFF TGCAGTGCTAGACATCCTCCGGGACCCGATTCCGAAGCTTTCTTT - few TRBJ1-1 TRBV20-1
CASSTDGGARETQYF TGTGCCAGCTCAACGGACGGGGGGGCAAGAGAGACCCAGTACTTC TRBD2 - TRBJ2-5 TRBV18
CASSLTDLGYTF TGTGCCAGCAGTCTGACAGACCTAGGCTACACCTTC - - TRBJ1-2 TRBV12-3/TRBV12-4
CSVSSGRETQYF TGCAGTGTTTCTAGCGGGAGGGAGACCCAGTACTTC TRBD2 few TRBJ2-5 TRBV20-1
CASSLGRGSMNTEAFF TGCGCCAGCAGCTTGGGCAGGGGGTCCATGAACACTGAAGCTTTCTTT TRBD1 few TRBJ1-1 TRBV5-1
CSARRPGPQETQYF TGCAGTGCTAGACGTCCGGGCCCCCAAGAGACCCAGTACTTC - few TRBJ2-5 TRBV20-1
CSVVAGFGAETFF TGCAGCGTTGTAGCGGGGTTTGGCGCTGAAACTTTCTTT - - TRBJ1-1 TRBV29-1
CASSQTGGGYRYTF TGCGCCAGCAGCCAGACAGGTGGAGGTTATCGCTACACCTTC - - TRBJ1-2 TRBV5-1
CASSVVGQGYTF TGTGCCAGCAGCGTAGTCGGGCAGGGCTACACCTTC - - TRBJ1-2 TRBV9